This T cell receptor (beta chain) was found in a study of T cells in Graves' hyperthyroidism and ophthalmopathy. Across the whole study: Specimen type is peripheral blood, collected at initial diagnosis prior to any treatment.

A patient was excluded if there was uncontrolled infection, other autoimmune disease, pregnancy or lactation. A remark on this clonotype: The antigen remains unidentified.

Researchers took RNA transcripts and amplified the TCR beta CDR3 regions from them. The primer set for the first-round RT-PCR of the TCR CDR3 was HTBI. TCRdb re-analysed the multiplex PCR reads in MiXCR, keeping a single row per CDR3 protein. The data contain approximately 400,000 distinct CDR3 sequences, approximately 19% of them singletons. Study observations and caveats: Ophthalmopathy and stable hyperthyroidism were told apart by a 13 V-J model. Blood also showed most of the thyroid clonotypes that were expanded above 0.001.

The V gene lost 0 bases and the J gene lost 1 base, with 13 bases spanning the gap. CDR1 is SGHRS and CDR2 is YFSETQ in the germline V gene. This CDR3 is built from 16 residues. The sequencing input was blood. This chain uses TRBV5-1 with TRBJ1-1; no reliable D call. This sequence was found in a young woman with Graves' hyperthyroidism. CDR3 DNA: TGCGCCAGCAGCTTGGCTCCCGGAGGCGGGAACACTGAAGCTTTCTTT. As protein: CASSLAPGGGNTEAFF.